This is a list of T cell receptor beta chains from one sample in a study of cytomegalovirus exposure and HLA in healthy donors. TCRdb's copy holds only in-frame clones and misses some; the assay was immunoSEQ multiplex PCR. The profile shows approximately 280,000 clones, 86% of them singletons. Sequencing input: PBMCs. The receptor source for this set is a man aged 35-49 years in good health and CMV-seropositive. CDR3s include the opening cysteine and the closing phenylalanine or tryptophan. The order of the fields is D gene, V gene, J gene, clone size, CDR3 length, CDR3 protein, CDR3 DNA. D genes are given only for firm matches. The size entry is marked missing in some rows and otherwise reads once, few, many or a size class.

NA	TRBV5-8	TRBJ2-3	NA	12	CASNYHTDTQYF	TGTGCCAGCAACTATCACACAGATACGCAGTATTTT
TRBD1	TRBV18	TRBJ2-7	once	15	CASSPPSGQGSEQYF	TGTGCCAGCTCACCCCCCTCGGGACAGGGCAGCGAGCAGTACTTC
NA	TRBV28	TRBJ2-7	NA	16	CASSPRGLAANYEQYF	TGTGCCAGCAGTCCTCGTGGTTTGGCGGCTAACTACGAGCAGTACTTC
NA	TRBV19	TRBJ2-7	NA	13	CASSGSLSYEQYF	TGTGCCAGTAGCGGGTCCCTCTCCTACGAGCAGTACTTC
TRBD1	TRBV9	TRBJ2-1	NA	15	CASNVGTGEYNEQFF	TGTGCCAGCAACGTGGGGACAGGCGAATACAATGAGCAGTTCTTC
TRBD1	TRBV27	TRBJ2-7	NA	15	CASRLGTGGIYEQYF	TGTGCCAGCAGACTAGGGACAGGGGGCATCTACGAGCAGTACTTC
NA	TRBV7-6	TRBJ1-1	NA	13	CASSLQRATEAFF	TGTGCCAGCAGCTTACAGCGGGCCACTGAAGCTTTCTTT
TRBD2	TRBV5-1	TRBJ2-3	NA	17	CASSPRLAGTSTDTQYF	TGCGCCAGCAGTCCGAGACTAGCGGGAACTAGCACAGATACGCAGTATTTT
TRBD1	TRBV7-2	TRBJ1-5	NA	13	CASSFRQGEPQHF	TGTGCCAGCAGCTTTCGACAGGGGGAGCCCCAGCATTTT
NA	TRBV30	TRBJ2-7	NA	14	CAWSVSEYSYEQYF	TGTGCCTGGAGTGTATCGGAGTATTCCTACGAGCAGTACTTC
NA	TRBV6-5	TRBJ1-5	NA	14	CASSASRGNQPQHF	TGTGCCAGCAGTGCCTCCAGGGGCAATCAGCCCCAGCATTTT
TRBD2	TRBV6-1	TRBJ2-3	NA	14	CASSEGLAVDTQYF	TGTGCCAGCAGTGAGGGACTAGCAGTGGATACGCAGTATTTT
TRBD1	TRBV28	TRBJ2-6	NA	16	CASSFSGGPGANVLTF	TGTGCCAGCAGTTTCTCAGGGGGACCTGGGGCCAACGTCCTGACTTTC
TRBD1	TRBV11-2	TRBJ2-7	NA	18	CASSLESWGTGGSYEQYF	TGTGCCAGCAGCTTAGAGAGTTGGGGGACAGGGGGCTCCTACGAGCAGTACTTC
NA	TRBV6-5	TRBJ2-7	NA	15	CASRARPLSSYEQYF	TGTGCCAGCAGAGCCCGTCCCCTCTCCTCCTACGAGCAGTACTTC
TRBD1	TRBV18	TRBJ1-4	NA	17	CASSPRPGQVESEKLFF	TGTGCCAGCTCACCTCGCCCCGGACAGGTGGAAAGTGAAAAACTGTTTTTT
NA	TRBV11-1	TRBJ2-5	NA	14	CASSLSGFGETQYF	TGTGCCAGCAGCTTGTCGGGGTTCGGAGAGACCCAGTACTTC
NA	TRBV2	TRBJ1-2	NA	15	CASSFGRGPLGGYTF	TGTGCCAGCAGTTTCGGTAGAGGTCCCCTCGGTGGCTACACCTTC
NA	TRBV5-1	TRBJ1-6	few	17	CASSFGDKVSYNSPLHF	TGCGCCAGCAGCTTCGGGGATAAGGTTTCCTATAATTCACCCCTCCACTTT
NA	TRBV2	TRBJ2-3	NA	11	CASNRADTQYF	TGTGCCAGCAACAGGGCAGATACGCAGTATTTT
TRBD2	TRBV7-9	TRBJ2-5	NA	17	CASSLPRLAGGGETQYF	TGTGCCAGCAGCTTACCTCGACTAGCGGGAGGGGGAGAGACCCAGTACTTC
TRBD2	TRBV11-3	TRBJ2-2	NA	15	CASSLAGVNTGELFF	TGTGCCAGCAGCCTAGCGGGAGTGAACACCGGGGAGCTGTTTTTT
NA	TRBV5-6	TRBJ2-1	NA	14	CASSLRPSVNEQFF	TGTGCCAGCAGCTTGCGACCTAGCGTCAATGAGCAGTTCTTC
TRBD1	TRBV28	TRBJ1-2	NA	16	CASSTYRMTGAGGYTF	TGTGCCAGCAGTACCTACAGGATGACAGGGGCGGGGGGCTACACCTTC
NA	TRBV29-1	TRBJ2-7	NA	13	CSVEGQDSYEQYF	TGCAGCGTTGAAGGGCAGGACTCCTACGAGCAGTACTTC
NA	TRBV5-6	TRBJ1-4	NA	15	CASSLAATVNEKLFF	TGTGCCAGCAGCTTGGCCGCAACGGTTAATGAAAAACTGTTTTTT
NA	TRBV27	TRBJ1-2	NA	15	CASSLYGGSDYGYTF	TGTGCCAGCAGTTTATATGGGGGGTCGGACTATGGCTACACCTTC
NA	TRBV5-7	TRBJ2-5	NA	12	CASRPHRQTQYF	TGTGCCAGCAGACCGCACAGACAGACCCAGTACTTC
NA	TRBV5-5	TRBJ1-1	NA	13	CATRETANTEAFF	TGTGCCACTCGGGAGACGGCGAACACTGAAGCTTTCTTT
TRBD2	TRBV7-9	TRBJ2-1	NA	17	CASSLVERPSGFNEQFF	TGTGCCAGCAGCTTAGTGGAGAGGCCTAGCGGGTTCAATGAGCAGTTCTTC
NA	TRBV13	TRBJ2-3	NA	16	CASSSLLVSQADTQYF	TGTGCCAGCAGCTCGCTACTAGTTTCTCAGGCAGATACGCAGTATTTT
TRBD1	TRBV27	TRBJ1-6	NA	16	CASSPPRDRAGMALHF	TGTGCCAGCAGTCCACCCCGGGACAGGGCCGGGATGGCCCTCCACTTT
TRBD2	TRBV5-1	TRBJ2-3	once	14	CASSFGGSADTQYF	TGCGCCAGCAGCTTCGGCGGGAGCGCAGATACGCAGTATTTT
TRBD2	TRBV18	TRBJ2-5	NA	16	CASSPPAASGSWTQYF	TGTGCCAGCTCACCACCGGCGGCAAGCGGGAGTTGGACCCAGTACTTC
NA	TRBV4-1	TRBJ1-4	once	19	CASSQVGVAGGRTNEKLFF	TGCGCCAGCAGCCAAGTCGGGGTGGCGGGTGGAAGAACTAATGAAAAACTGTTTTTT
NA	TRBV19	TRBJ2-7	NA	13	CASSYGGDYEQYF	TGTGCCAGTAGTTACGGGGGAGACTACGAGCAGTACTTC
TRBD2	TRBV7-8	TRBJ2-1	NA	16	CASSQGASGGLQGQFF	TGTGCCAGCAGCCAGGGGGCTAGCGGGGGACTTCAAGGGCAGTTCTTC
TRBD1	TRBV6-5	TRBJ1-4	NA	15	CASSSSRDRAEKLFF	TGTGCCAGCAGTTCGTCCCGGGACAGGGCTGAAAAACTGTTTTTT
NA	TRBV5-1	TRBJ2-7	NA	15	CASSLRAGTSYEQYF	TGCGCCAGCAGCTTGAGGGCGGGTACCTCCTACGAGCAGTACTTC
NA	TRBV6-5	TRBJ2-7	NA	13	CASSNPPLWQQYF	TGTGCCAGCAGTAACCCCCCTTTATGGCAGCAGTACTTC
NA	TRBV5-6	TRBJ2-7	NA	14	CASSSAGATYEQYF	TGTGCCAGCAGTTCAGCAGGGGCGACCTACGAGCAGTACTTC
TRBD1	TRBV19	TRBJ2-7	NA	15	CASSTGTGTPYEQYF	TGTGCCAGTAGTACCGGGACAGGGACACCCTACGAGCAGTACTTC
TRBD2	TRBV29-1	TRBJ2-5	few	16	CSVEDGSGGSWETQYF	TGCAGCGTTGAAGATGGGTCGGGAGGGTCTTGGGAGACCCAGTACTTC